These 6 T cell receptor beta chains came from one sample sequenced in a study of T-cell reconstitution after alpha-beta-depleted transplantation in children. Preparing the TCRbeta library involved the use of unique molecular identifiers. Each CDR3 protein gets one entry after TCRdb re-called the PCR reads with MiXCR. The repertoire includes about 97,000 distinct CDR3 sequences, approximately 6% of them detected once, and more than 5.5% sits in the top ten. The input for sequencing was PBMCs, mostly from graft donor cells, taken 60 days after TCRalphabeta/CD19-depleted stem cell transplant. These receptors were obtained from a female patient aged 2 to 10 who had a stem cell transplant for Fanconi anemia, so the T cells may come from the graft donor.

In its sample, this clonotype was seen many times. The chain carries TRBV28 and TRBJ2-7; 7 bases line up with TRBD2. With 3 bases clipped from V and 6 bases from J, the junction kept 8 bases outside the gene matches. This CDR3 comprises 14 residues. Germline V gene lookup returns CDR1 MDHEN and CDR2 SYDVKM. This CDR3 reads CASSLGGVSAEQYF. DNA of the CDR3: TGTGCCAGCAGTTTGGGAGGGGTCAGTGCCGAGCAGTACTTC.

This clonotype was seen at least ten times. The junction departs from the called germline gene at one end, perhaps through a read error. The chain joins TRBV7-2 to TRBJ2-1; TRBD2 agrees at 12 bases. The CDR3 is 15 residues long. Germline values: CDR1 SGHTA, CDR2 FQGNSA. In DNA, the CDR3 is TGTGTCAGCAGCCCTCTAGCGGGGGGGCCCTATGAGCAGTTCTTC. As protein: CVSSPLAGGPYEQFF.

With respect to this clonotype: It may be a read error: a sequence one base away is much more abundant. This chain connects TRBV25-1 to TRBJ2-4, with D possibly called TRBD1 or TRBD2 (6 bases each). From germline, CDR1 is MGHDK and CDR2 SYGVNS. CDR3 length: 16 residues. The CDR3 sequence: CASSGAGGRLTNILYF. CDR3 in DNA: TGTGCCAGCAGTGGAGCCGGGGGCAGGCTTACAAACATTCTGTACTTC.

This clonotype was seen repeatedly, ten times or more. The genes are TRBV27 and TRBJ2-7, with 7 bases identical to TRBD1. This CDR3 is built from 13 residues. Germline V CDR1 and CDR2: MNHEY, SMNVEV (reference sequence). V was clipped by 6 bases and J by 4 bases; unmatched bases: 6. The CDR3 DNA is TGTGCCAGCAGCCTTGGACAGGTTTACGAGCAGTACTTC. This sequence encodes CASSLGQVYEQYF.

This clonotype was observed at least ten times. This chain connects TRBV5-5 to TRBJ2-7, with D tentatively TRBD2 (5 bases). The CDR3 runs 14 residues. The V gene's germline CDR1 is SGHKS and CDR2 YYEKEE (reference sequence). Between the trimmed V and J ends, which lost 0 bases and 3 bases, there was a span of 10 bases. CDR3 sequence (DNA): TGTGCCAGCAGCTTGGCCGGGGATGGCTACGAGCAGTACTTC. Translation gives CASSLAGDGYEQYF.

In this sample, this clonotype turned up many times. The chain carries TRBV18 and TRBJ1-1; TRBD1 aligns across 7 bases. This CDR3 is built from 15 residues. Per the germline V gene, CDR1 is KGHSH and CDR2 is LQKENI. J was trimmed by 4 bases and V by 2 bases; bases with no gene match: 7. The CDR3 DNA sequence: TGTGCCAGCTCACCAAGACAGGGTGAGGGCACTGAAGCTTTCTTT. It encodes CASSPRQGEGTEAFF.